This T cell receptor beta chain is drawn from a study of identical twins. This clonotype has ten or more counts. What it recognizes is unknown. Study results and limitations: Out-of-frame TCR alpha sharing observed in monozygotic twins exceeded model estimates. With abundant cord blood beta clonotypes, insertions were fewer; memory repertoires showed no such pattern.

A universal primer site came from template switching; cDNA carried unique molecular identifiers. TCRdb ran MiXCR on the 5' RACE reads and lists one entry per CDR3 protein. Of over 550,000 distinct CDR3 sequences listed, about 7.6% were seen once; the top ten hold 1.6%. Germline CDR1 SQVTM, CDR2 ANQGSEA. This CDR3 is built from 12 residues. V shed 7 bases and J 3 bases; nucleotides not matched to a gene: 3. Another study also made use of these data, one on yellow fever vaccine responses in identical twins.

The clonotype was recovered from a woman aged 18-29 years in good health. Sequences were obtained from PBMCs. The chain employs TRBV29-1 and TRBJ2-1; TRBD2 matches at 7 bases. CDR3 DNA sequence: TGCAGCGCCGAGCGGGACTACAATGAGCAGTTCTTC. It codes for CSAERDYNEQFF.